Detailed here is one T cell receptor beta chain. Its antigen is unknown. Trimming stripped 3 bases from V and 7 bases from J, with 10 bases between. Germline V lookup: CDR1 SGDLS, CDR2 YYNGEE. The CDR3 covers 12 residues. This sample is drawn from a study of cytomegalovirus exposure and HLA in healthy donors. Study results and limitations: The classifier reportedly diagnosed cytomegalovirus status with high specificity and sensitivity.

PCR involved 60 Vbeta and 13 Jbeta primers. Only in-frame clones appear in the TCRdb table, and some are missing; sequencing was by immunoSEQ multiplex PCR. This sample yields 130,000 to 150,000 clones, of which roughly 80% are seen a single time; roughly 3.5% belongs to the top ten. The sequence derives from a male donor in good health and CMV-seronegative. The specimen was PBMCs. V gene TRBV9 combines with J gene TRBJ1-2, with TRBD1 as a possible D gene (5 bases). This CDR3 reads CASSAGGAGYTF. The DNA for the CDR3 is TGTGCCAGCAGCGCCGGAGGGGCTGGCTACACCTTC. Looking up the rest from reference TRBV9 and TRBJ1-2 gives the full variable domain: DSGVTQTPKHLITATGQRVTLRCSPRSGDLSVYWYQQSLDQGLQFLIQYYNGEERAKGNILERFSAQQFPDLHSELNLSSLELGDSALYFCASSAGGAGYTFGSGTRLTVV.